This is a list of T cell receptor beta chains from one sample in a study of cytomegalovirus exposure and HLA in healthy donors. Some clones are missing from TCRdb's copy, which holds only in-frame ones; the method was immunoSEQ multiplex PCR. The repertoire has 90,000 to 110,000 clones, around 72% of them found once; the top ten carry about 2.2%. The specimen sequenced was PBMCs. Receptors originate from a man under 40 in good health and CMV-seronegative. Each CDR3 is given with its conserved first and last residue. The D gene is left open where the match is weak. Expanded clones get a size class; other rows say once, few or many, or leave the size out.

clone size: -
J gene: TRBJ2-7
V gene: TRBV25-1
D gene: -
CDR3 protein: CASSERDVAYEQYF
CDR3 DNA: TGTGCCAGCAGTGAGCGGGATGTTGCCTACGAGCAGTACTTC

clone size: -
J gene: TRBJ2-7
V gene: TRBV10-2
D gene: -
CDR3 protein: CASSDPLTGYEQYF
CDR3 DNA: TGCGCCAGCAGCGACCCTTTGACAGGCTACGAGCAGTACTTC

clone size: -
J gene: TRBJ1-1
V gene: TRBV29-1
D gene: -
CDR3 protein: CSVSQGLNTEAFF
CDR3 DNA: TGCAGCGTTAGTCAGGGACTAAACACTGAAGCTTTCTTT

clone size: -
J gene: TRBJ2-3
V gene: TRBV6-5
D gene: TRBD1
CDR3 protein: CASSFGVGTGTDTQYF
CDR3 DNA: TGTGCCAGCAGTTTTGGGGTTGGGACAGGCACAGATACGCAGTATTTT

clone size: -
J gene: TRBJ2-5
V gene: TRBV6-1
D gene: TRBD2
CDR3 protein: CASSGRLLAGSQETQYF
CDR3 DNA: TGTGCCAGCAGTGGCCGCCTACTAGCGGGAAGCCAAGAGACCCAGTACTTC

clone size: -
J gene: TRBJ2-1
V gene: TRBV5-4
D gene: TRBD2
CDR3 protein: CASSTTSGSYNEQFF
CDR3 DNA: TGTGCCAGCAGCACCACTAGCGGATCTTACAATGAGCAGTTCTTC

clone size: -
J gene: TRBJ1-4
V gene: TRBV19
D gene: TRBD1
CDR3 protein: CASSIRDSYEKLFF
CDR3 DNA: TGTGCCAGTAGTATAAGGGACAGTTATGAAAAACTGTTTTTT

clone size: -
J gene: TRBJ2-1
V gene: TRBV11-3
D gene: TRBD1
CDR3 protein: CASSLDQSGTGSYNEQFF
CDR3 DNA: TGTGCCAGCAGCTTAGATCAATCAGGGACAGGATCCTACAATGAGCAGTTCTTC

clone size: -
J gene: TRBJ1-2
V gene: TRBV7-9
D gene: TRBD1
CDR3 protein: CASSPRTGDIGYTF
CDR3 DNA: TGTGCCAGCAGCCCGAGGACAGGGGATATAGGCTACACCTTC

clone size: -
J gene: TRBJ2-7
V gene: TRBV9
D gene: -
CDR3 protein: CASSLGANGFSYEQYF
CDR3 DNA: TGTGCCAGCAGCTTGGGGGCTAATGGGTTCTCCTACGAGCAGTACTTC

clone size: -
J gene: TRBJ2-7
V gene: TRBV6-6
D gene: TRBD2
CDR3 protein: CASSYSDLAGGWNF
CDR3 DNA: TGTGCCAGCAGTTACTCGGACCTAGCGGGAGGGTGGAACTTC

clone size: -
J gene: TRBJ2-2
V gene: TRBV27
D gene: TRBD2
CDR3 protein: CASSLLPSLAGEAGELFF
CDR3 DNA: TGTGCCAGCAGTCTCCTGCCGAGCCTAGCGGGGGAGGCCGGGGAGCTGTTTTTT

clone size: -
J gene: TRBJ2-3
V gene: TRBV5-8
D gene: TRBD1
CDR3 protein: CASSPGQGADTQYF
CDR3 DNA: TGTGCCAGCAGCCCGGGCCAGGGGGCAGATACGCAGTATTTT

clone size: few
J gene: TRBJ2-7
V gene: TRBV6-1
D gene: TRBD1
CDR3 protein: CAGMTGYEQYF
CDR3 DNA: TGTGCCGGAATGACAGGGTACGAGCAGTACTTC

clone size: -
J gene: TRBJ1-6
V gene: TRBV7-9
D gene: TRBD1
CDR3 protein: CASSLNQGGPYNSPLHF
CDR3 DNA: TGTGCCAGCAGCTTAAATCAGGGGGGCCCCTATAATTCACCCCTCCACTTT

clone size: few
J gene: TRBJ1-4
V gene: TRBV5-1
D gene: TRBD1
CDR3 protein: CASSLETGAGEKLFF
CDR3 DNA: TGCGCCAGCAGCTTGGAGACAGGGGCTGGGGAAAAACTGTTTTTT

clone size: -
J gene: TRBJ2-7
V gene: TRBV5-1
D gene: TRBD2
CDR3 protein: CASSWGLAGEQYF
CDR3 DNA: TGCGCCAGCAGCTGGGGACTAGCTGGCGAGCAGTACTTC

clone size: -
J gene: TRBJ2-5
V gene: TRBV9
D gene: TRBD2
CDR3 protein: CASSETSGGEGETQYF
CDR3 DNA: TGTGCCAGCAGCGAGACTAGCGGGGGGGAGGGAGAGACCCAGTACTTC

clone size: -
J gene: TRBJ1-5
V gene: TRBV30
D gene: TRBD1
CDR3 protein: CAWKGTGERGNQPQHF
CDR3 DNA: TGTGCCTGGAAAGGAACAGGGGAACGAGGCAATCAGCCCCAGCATTTT

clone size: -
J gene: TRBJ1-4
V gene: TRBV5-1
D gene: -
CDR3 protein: CASGLQAQNEKLFF
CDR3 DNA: TGCGCCAGCGGACTACAGGCGCAGAATGAAAAACTGTTTTTT

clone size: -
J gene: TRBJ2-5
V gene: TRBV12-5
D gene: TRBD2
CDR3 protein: CASALAGVGETQYF
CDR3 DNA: TGTGCTAGTGCTCTCGCGGGGGTTGGGGAGACCCAGTACTTC

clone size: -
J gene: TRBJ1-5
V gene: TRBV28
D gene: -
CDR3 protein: CASNTPNGNQPQHF
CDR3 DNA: TGTGCCAGCAATACCCCTAACGGCAATCAGCCCCAGCATTTT

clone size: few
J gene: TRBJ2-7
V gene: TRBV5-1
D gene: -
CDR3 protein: CASSGSTYEQYF
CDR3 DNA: TGCGCCAGCAGTGGGAGTACCTACGAGCAGTACTTC

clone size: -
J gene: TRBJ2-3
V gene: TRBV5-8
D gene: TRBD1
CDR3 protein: CASSLGTGGPDTQYF
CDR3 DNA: TGTGCCAGCAGCTTGGGGACAGGGGGCCCAGATACGCAGTATTTT

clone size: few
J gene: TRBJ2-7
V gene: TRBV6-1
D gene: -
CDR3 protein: CASRMGTKSHEQYF
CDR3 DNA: TGTGCCAGCAGAATGGGGACAAAATCCCACGAGCAGTACTTC

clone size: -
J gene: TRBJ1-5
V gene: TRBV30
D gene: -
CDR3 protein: CAWSVTPTSQPQHF
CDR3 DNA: TGTGCCTGGAGTGTGACCCCTACTAGTCAGCCCCAGCATTTT

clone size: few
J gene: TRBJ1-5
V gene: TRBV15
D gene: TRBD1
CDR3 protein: CATSREQGARGGNQPQHF
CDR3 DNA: TGTGCCACCAGCAGAGAACAGGGGGCGCGGGGGGGCAATCAGCCCCAGCATTTT

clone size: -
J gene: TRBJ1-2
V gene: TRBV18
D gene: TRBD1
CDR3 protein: CASSTGASYGYTF
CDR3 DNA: TGTGCCAGCTCGACAGGGGCGTCCTATGGCTACACCTTC

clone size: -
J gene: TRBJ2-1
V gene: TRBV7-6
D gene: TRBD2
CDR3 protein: CASRESGGDEQFF
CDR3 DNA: TGTGCCAGCAGGGAAAGCGGGGGCGATGAGCAGTTCTTC

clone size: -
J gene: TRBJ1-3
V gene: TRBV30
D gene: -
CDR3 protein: CAWSHTVTGNTIYF
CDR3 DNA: TGTGCCTGGAGTCACACAGTGACTGGAAACACCATATATTTT

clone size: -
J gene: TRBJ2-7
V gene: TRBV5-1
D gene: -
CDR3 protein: CASSLGFEETRDYEQYF
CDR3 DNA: TGCGCCAGCAGCTTGGGGTTTGAGGAAACGAGAGACTACGAGCAGTACTTC

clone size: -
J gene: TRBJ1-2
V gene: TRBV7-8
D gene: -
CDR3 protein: CASSFPGNGYTF
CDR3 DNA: TGTGCCAGCAGCTTTCCAGGGAATGGCTACACCTTC

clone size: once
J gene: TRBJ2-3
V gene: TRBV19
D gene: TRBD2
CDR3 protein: CASRLAGGDTDTQYF
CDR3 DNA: TGTGCCAGTAGGCTAGCGGGAGGAGACACAGATACGCAGTATTTT

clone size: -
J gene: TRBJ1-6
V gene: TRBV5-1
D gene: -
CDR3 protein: CASKIQEWYSPLHF
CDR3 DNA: TGCGCCAGCAAAATCCAGGAATGGTATTCACCCCTCCACTTT

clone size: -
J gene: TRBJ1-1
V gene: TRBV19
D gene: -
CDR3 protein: CASNSAGEAFF
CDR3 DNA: TGTGCCAGTAATTCGGCAGGGGAAGCTTTCTTT

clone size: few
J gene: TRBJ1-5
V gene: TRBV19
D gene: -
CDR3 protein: CASTLGRSQPQHF
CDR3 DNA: TGTGCCAGTACCCTGGGGCGGAGTCAGCCCCAGCATTTT

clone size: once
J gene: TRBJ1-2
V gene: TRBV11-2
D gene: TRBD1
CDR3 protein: CASSLIGTGGYTF
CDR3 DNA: TGTGCCAGCAGCCTGATAGGGACAGGGGGCTACACCTTC

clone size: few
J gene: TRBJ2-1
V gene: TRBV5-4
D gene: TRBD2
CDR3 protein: CASSPSGGNNEQFF
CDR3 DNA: TGTGCCAGCAGCCCTAGCGGGGGGAACAATGAGCAGTTCTTC

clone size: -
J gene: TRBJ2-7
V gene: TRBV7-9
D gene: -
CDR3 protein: CASSFRQADYEQYF
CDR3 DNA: TGTGCCAGCAGCTTTAGGCAGGCCGATTACGAGCAGTACTTC

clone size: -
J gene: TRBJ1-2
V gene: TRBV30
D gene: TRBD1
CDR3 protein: CAWRTGVVSSGYTF
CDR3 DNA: TGTGCCTGGAGGACAGGGGTTGTTTCTAGTGGCTACACCTTC

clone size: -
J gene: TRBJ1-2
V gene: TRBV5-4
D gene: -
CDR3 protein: CASSWGGAGRGYTF
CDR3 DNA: TGTGCCAGCAGCTGGGGCGGGGCAGGGAGGGGCTACACCTTC

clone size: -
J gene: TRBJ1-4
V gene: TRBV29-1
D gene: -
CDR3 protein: CSVAFGTTGEKLFF
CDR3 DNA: TGCAGCGTCGCCTTTGGAACAACGGGTGAAAAACTGTTTTTT

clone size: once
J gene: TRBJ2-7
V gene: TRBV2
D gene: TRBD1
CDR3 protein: CASSELRQGAYEQYF
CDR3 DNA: TGTGCCAGCAGTGAATTGAGGCAGGGGGCCTACGAGCAGTACTTC

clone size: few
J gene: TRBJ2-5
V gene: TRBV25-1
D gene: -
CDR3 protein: CASSVGLQETQYF
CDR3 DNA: TGTGCCAGCAGTGTGGGACTCCAAGAGACCCAGTACTTC